This T cell receptor (beta chain) was observed in a study of OX40 agonist ivuxolimab in advanced cancers. Study summary: The drug used for patients, ivuxolimab, was an agonistic anti-OX40 (CD134) antibody.

The germline V and J ends were trimmed by 0 bases and 1 base, with 10 bases remaining between them. The CDR3 is made up of 15 amino acids. Germline CDR1 and CDR2: SGHTS and YDEGEE. TCRdb keeps only in-frame clones here, not all; method: immunoSEQ multiplex PCR. The table records approximately 41,000 clones, roughly 87% of them present only once. The chain couples TRBV5-8 to TRBJ1-1, with no clear D. The material was CD4+ or CD8+ T cells sorted from blood, obtained in a trial of the OX40 agonist ivuxolimab. The source of this sequence is an adult with an advanced solid tumor such as melanoma, head and neck, liver or kidney cancer. CDR3 loop: CASSLAFAGNTEAFF. The CDR3 nucleotides are TGTGCCAGCAGCTTGGCCTTTGCAGGGAACACTGAAGCTTTCTTT.